This record concerns one T cell receptor beta chain sequence. The record originates from a study of molecular identifiers for immune sequencing clone quantification. Methods described previously were used for bulk TCR libraries, and listed TCR primers were applied. Each CDR3 protein is one row after TCRdb ran MiXCR on the PCR reads. The data contain around 460,000 distinct CDR3 sequences, about a quarter of them singletons. The sequencing sample was made of naive CD8+ T cells from blood, with Jurkat cell RNA spiked in. Subset indicated: FACS-sorted CD8+CD4-CCR7+CD45RA+ naive T cells. The receptor was derived from a human donor in good health. Some libraries in this study had Jurkat cell RNA spiked in.

CDR3 loop: CASSLWDSLNTEAFF. In DNA form, the CDR3 reads TGTGCCAGCAGCTTATGGGACAGCTTGAACACTGAAGCTTTCTTT. The chain is built from TRBV13 and TRBJ1-1; 7 bases match TRBD1. The length of the CDR3 is 15 residues. Germline assignment: CDR1 PRHDT and CDR2 FYEKMQ (reference sequence). The ends lost 2 bases at V and 0 bases at J; junction bases unmatched: 3.